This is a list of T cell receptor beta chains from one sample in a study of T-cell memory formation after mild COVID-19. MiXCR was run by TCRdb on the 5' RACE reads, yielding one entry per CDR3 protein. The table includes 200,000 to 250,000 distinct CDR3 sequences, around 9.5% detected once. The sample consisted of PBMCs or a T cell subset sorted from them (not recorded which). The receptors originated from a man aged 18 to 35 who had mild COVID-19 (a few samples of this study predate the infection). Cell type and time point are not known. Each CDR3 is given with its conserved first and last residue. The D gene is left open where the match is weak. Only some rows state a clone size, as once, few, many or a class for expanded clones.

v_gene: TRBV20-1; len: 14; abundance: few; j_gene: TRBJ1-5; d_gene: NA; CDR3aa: CSARVRDLNQPQHF; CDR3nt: TGCAGTGCTAGAGTCCGGGACTTAAACCAGCCCCAGCATTTT
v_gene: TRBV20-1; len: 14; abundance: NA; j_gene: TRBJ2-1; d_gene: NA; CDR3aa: CSARTPRSYNEQFF; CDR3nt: TGCAGTGCTCGGACCCCACGGTCCTACAATGAGCAGTTCTTC
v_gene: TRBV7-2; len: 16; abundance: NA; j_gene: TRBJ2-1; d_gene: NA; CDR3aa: CASSLASGAPYNEQFF; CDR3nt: TGTGCCAGCAGCTTAGCCAGCGGTGCTCCCTACAATGAGCAGTTCTTC
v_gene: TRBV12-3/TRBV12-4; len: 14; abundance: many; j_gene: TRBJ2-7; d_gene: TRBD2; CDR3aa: CASRSSGGTYEQYF; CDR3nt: TGTGCCAGCAGGTCTAGCGGGGGTACCTACGAGCAGTACTTC
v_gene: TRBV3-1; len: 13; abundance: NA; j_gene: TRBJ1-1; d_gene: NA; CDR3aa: CASSQTPNTEAFF; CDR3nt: TGTGCCAGCAGCCAAACCCCGAACACTGAAGCTTTCTTT
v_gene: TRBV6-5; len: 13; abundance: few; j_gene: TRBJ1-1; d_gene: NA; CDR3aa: CASYRVMNTEAFF; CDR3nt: TGTGCCAGCTACAGGGTTATGAACACTGAAGCTTTCTTT
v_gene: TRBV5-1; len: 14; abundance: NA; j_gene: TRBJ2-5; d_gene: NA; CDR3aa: CASSLEGGGKTQYF; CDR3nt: TGCGCCAGCAGCTTGGAGGGGGGTGGCAAGACCCAGTACTTC
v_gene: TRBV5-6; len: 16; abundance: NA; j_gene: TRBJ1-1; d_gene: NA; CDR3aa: CASSWGHPKQNTEAFF; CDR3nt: TGTGCCAGCAGCTGGGGACACCCAAAACAGAACACTGAAGCTTTCTTT
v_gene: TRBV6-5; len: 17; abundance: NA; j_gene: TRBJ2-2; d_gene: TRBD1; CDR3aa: CASSSPAGQGSAGELFF; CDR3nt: TGTGCCAGCAGTTCTCCCGCAGGACAGGGATCGGCCGGGGAGCTGTTTTTT
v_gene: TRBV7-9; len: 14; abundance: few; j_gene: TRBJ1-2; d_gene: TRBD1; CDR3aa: CASSPGGTEYGYTF; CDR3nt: TGTGCCAGCAGCCCAGGAGGGACAGAATATGGCTACACCTTC
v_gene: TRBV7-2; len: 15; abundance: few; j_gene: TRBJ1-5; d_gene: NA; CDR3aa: CASSLALGSHQPQHF; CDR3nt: TGTGCCAGCAGCTTAGCGTTGGGAAGCCATCAGCCCCAGCATTTT
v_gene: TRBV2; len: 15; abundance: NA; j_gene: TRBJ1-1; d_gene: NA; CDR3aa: CASSPRGGVVTEAFF; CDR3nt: TGTGCCAGCAGCCCTCGGGGGGGGGTGGTCACTGAAGCTTTCTTT
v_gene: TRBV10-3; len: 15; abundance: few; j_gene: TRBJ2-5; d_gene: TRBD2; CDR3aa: CAISPGGGRAETQYF; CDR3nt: TGTGCCATCAGCCCGGGGGGCGGGAGGGCAGAGACCCAGTACTTC
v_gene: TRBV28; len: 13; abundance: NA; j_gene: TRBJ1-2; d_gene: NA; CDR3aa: CASRPTGQPGYTF; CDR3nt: TGTGCCAGCAGACCGACAGGCCAACCTGGCTACACCTTC
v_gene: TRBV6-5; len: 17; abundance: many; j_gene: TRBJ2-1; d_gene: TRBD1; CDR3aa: CASSYTGTVGGYNEQFF; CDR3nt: TGTGCCAGCAGTTACACCGGGACAGTCGGAGGCTACAATGAGCAGTTCTTC
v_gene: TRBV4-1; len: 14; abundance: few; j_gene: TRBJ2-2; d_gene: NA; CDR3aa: CASSLRENTGELFF; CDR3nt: TGCGCCAGCAGCTTACGGGAGAACACCGGGGAGCTGTTTTTT
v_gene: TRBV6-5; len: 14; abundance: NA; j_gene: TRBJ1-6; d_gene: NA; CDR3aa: CASSYDQGGPPLHF; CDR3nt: TGTGCCAGCAGTTACGATCAGGGAGGTCCACCCCTCCACTTT
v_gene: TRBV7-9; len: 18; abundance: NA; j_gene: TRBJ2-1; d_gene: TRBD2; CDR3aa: CASSATGTSAEQDNEQFF; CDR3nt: TGTGCCAGCAGCGCAACCGGGACTAGCGCGGAACAAGACAATGAGCAGTTCTTC
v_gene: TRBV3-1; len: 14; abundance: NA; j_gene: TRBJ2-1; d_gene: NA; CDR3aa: CASSREIMENEQFF; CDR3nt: TGTGCCAGCAGCCGAGAAATAATGGAGAATGAGCAGTTCTTC
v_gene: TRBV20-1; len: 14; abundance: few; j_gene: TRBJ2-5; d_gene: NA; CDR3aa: CSARDGETQETQYF; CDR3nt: TGCAGTGCTAGAGATGGGGAGACGCAAGAGACCCAGTACTTC
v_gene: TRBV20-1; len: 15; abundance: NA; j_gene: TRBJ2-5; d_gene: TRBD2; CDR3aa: CSARPLAGASETQYF; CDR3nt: TGCAGTGCTAGACCCCTAGCGGGGGCGTCGGAGACCCAGTACTTC
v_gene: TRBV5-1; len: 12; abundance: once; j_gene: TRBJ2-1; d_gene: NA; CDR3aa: CASRQEYNEQFF; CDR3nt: TGCGCCAGTAGACAGGAGTACAATGAGCAGTTCTTC
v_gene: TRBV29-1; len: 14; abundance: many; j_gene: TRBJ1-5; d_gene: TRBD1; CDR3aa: CSVTGTGGSQPQHF; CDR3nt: TGCAGCGTTACCGGGACAGGGGGCTCTCAGCCCCAGCATTTT
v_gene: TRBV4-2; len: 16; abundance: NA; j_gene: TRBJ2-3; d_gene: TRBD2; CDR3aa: CASSRVAGGSADTQYF; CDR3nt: TGTGCCAGCAGCCGCGTAGCGGGAGGGAGCGCAGATACGCAGTATTTT
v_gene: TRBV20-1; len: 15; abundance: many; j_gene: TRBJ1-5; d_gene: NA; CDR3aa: CSARVNAGSNQPQHF; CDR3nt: TGCAGTGCTAGAGTCAACGCAGGGAGCAATCAGCCCCAGCATTTT
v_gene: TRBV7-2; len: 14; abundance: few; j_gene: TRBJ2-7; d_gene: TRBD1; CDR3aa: CASSFDRGRDEQYF; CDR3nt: TGTGCCAGCAGCTTCGACAGGGGGAGGGACGAGCAGTACTTC
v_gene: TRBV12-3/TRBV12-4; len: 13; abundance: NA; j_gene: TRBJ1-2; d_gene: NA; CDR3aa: CASVGITNYGYTF; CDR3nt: TGTGCCAGCGTCGGGATTACTAACTATGGCTACACCTTC
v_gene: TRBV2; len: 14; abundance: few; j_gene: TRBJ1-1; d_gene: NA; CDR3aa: CASMGLRGNTEAFF; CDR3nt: TGTGCCAGCATGGGATTAAGAGGGAACACTGAAGCTTTCTTT
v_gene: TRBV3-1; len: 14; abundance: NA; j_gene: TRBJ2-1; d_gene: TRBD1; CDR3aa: CASSLGQGGIEQFF; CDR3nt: TGTGCCAGCAGCCTTGGACAGGGGGGCATCGAGCAGTTCTTC
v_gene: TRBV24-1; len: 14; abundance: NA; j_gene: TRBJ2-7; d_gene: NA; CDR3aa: CATSDLRPHYEQYF; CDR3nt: TGTGCCACCAGTGATTTGAGGCCCCACTACGAGCAGTACTTC
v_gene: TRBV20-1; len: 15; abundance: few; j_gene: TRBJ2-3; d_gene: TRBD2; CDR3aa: CSPTNPGGATDTQYF; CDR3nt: TGCAGTCCGACAAACCCCGGGGGGGCAACAGATACGCAGTATTTT
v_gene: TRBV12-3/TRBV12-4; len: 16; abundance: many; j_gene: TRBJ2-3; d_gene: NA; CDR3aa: CASSPWVGLAADTQYF; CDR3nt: TGTGCCAGCAGTCCCTGGGTGGGATTGGCGGCAGATACGCAGTATTTT
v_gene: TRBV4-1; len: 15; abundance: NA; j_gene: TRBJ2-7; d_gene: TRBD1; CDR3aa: CASSQGDRGYWEQYF; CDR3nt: TGCGCCAGCAGCCAGGGGGACAGGGGGTATTGGGAGCAGTACTTC
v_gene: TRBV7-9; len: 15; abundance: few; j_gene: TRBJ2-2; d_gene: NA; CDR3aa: CASSLADLNTGELFF; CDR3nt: TGTGCCAGCAGCTTAGCGGACCTGAACACCGGGGAGCTGTTTTTT
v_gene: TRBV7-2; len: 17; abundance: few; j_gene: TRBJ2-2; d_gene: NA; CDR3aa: CASSSPRLGRGTGELFF; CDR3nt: TGTGCCAGCAGCTCCCCCCGGTTGGGGCGTGGCACCGGGGAGCTGTTTTTT
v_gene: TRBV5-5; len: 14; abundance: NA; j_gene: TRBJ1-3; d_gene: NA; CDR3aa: CASNTGASGNTIYF; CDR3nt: TGTGCCAGCAACACTGGTGCGTCTGGAAACACCATATATTTT
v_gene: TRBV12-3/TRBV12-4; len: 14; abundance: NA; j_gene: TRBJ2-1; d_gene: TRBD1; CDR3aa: CASSWDRNYNEQFF; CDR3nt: TGTGCCAGCAGTTGGGACAGGAATTACAATGAGCAGTTCTTC
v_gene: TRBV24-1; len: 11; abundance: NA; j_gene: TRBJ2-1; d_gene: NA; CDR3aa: CATAGYNEQFF; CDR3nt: TGTGCCACCGCGGGGTACAATGAGCAGTTCTTC
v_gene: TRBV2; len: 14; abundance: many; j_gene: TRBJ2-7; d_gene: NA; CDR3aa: CASKSGANSYEQYF; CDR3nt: TGTGCCAGCAAATCCGGGGCTAACTCCTACGAGCAGTACTTC
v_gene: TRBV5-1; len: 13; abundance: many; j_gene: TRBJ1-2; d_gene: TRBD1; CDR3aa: CASQTGQDYGYTF; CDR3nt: TGCGCCAGCCAAACCGGACAGGACTATGGCTACACCTTC
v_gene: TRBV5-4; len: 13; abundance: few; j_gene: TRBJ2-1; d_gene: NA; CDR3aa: CASSEQFKDEQFF; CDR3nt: TGTGCCAGCAGTGAACAGTTCAAGGATGAGCAGTTCTTC
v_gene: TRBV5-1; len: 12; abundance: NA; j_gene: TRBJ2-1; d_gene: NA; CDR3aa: CASSLLTDEQFF; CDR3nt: TGCGCCAGCAGCTTGTTGACTGATGAGCAGTTCTTC
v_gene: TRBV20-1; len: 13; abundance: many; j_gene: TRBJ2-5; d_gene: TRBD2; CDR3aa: CSATSFNQETQYF; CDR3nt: TGCAGCGCGACTAGCTTTAACCAAGAGACCCAGTACTTC
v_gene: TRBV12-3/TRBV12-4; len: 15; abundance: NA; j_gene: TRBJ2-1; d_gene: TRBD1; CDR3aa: CASRSGTGVGNEQFF; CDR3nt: TGTGCCAGCAGATCCGGGACAGGCGTGGGCAATGAGCAGTTCTTC
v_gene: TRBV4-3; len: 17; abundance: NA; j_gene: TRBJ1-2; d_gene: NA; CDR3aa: CASSHVATPGSNYGYTF; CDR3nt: TGCGCCAGCAGCCATGTTGCCACACCGGGCTCTAACTATGGCTACACCTTC
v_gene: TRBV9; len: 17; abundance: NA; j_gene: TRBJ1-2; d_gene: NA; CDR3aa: CASSFSLPRSGYNGYTF; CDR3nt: TGTGCCAGCAGTTTTTCCCTTCCGAGGTCCGGGTATAATGGCTACACCTTC
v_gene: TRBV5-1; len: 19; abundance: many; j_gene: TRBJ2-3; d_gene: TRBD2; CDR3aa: CASSYGNYGLAASTDTQYF; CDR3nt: TGCGCCAGCAGCTACGGGAACTACGGACTAGCGGCTAGCACAGATACGCAGTATTTT
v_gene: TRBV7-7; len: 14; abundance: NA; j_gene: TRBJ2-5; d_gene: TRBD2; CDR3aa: CASSLTSVRETQYF; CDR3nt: TGTGCCAGCAGCTTAACTAGCGTCCGGGAGACCCAGTACTTC
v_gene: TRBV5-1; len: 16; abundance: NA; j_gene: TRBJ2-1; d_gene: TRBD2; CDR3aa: CASSLVLAGGPLEQFF; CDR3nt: TGCGCCAGCAGCTTGGTCCTAGCGGGGGGGCCTCTTGAGCAGTTCTTC
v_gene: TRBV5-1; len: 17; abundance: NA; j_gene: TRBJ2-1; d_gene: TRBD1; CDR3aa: CASSRTTGTGAYNEQFF; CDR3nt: TGCGCCAGCAGCCGCACTACCGGGACAGGGGCCTACAATGAGCAGTTCTTC
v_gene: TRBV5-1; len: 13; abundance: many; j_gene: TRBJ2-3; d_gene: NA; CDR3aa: CASRRDVADTQYF; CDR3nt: TGCGCCAGCAGAAGGGACGTCGCAGATACGCAGTATTTT
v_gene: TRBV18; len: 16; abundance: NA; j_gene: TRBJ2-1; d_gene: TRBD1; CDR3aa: CASSPPNRGPYNEQFF; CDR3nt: TGTGCCAGCTCACCACCAAATAGGGGGCCCTACAATGAGCAGTTCTTC
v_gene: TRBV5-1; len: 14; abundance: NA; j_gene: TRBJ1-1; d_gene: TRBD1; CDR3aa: CASSPTDRGFRAFF; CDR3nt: TGCGCCAGCAGTCCGACGGACAGGGGTTTTAGGGCTTTCTTT
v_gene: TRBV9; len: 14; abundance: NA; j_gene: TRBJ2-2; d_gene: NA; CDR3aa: CASSGPPNTGELFF; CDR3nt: TGTGCCAGCAGCGGACCTCCGAACACCGGGGAGCTGTTTTTT
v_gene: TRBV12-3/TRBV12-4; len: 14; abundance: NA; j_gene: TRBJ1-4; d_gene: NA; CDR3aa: CASSLVATNEKLFF; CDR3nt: TGTGCCAGCAGTTTAGTGGCAACTAATGAAAAACTGTTTTTT
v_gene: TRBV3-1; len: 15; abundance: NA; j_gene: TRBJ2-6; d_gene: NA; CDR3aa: CASSHLVSGANVLTF; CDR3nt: TGTGCCAGCAGCCATTTGGTATCTGGGGCCAACGTCCTGACTTTC
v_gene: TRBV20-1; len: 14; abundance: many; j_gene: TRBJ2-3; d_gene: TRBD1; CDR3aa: CSAVPGQGSDTQYF; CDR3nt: TGCAGTGCCGTCCCGGGACAGGGTTCGGATACGCAGTATTTT